These 19 T cell receptor beta chains originate from one sample sequenced in a study of blood T cell repertoires in COVID-19. The method was immunoSEQ multiplex PCR; TCRdb's version includes in-frame clones alone and lacks a portion of them. The table records about 69,000 clones, under 85% of them present only once. The sample taken for sequencing was peripheral blood. The source of these receptors is a man aged 60 to 69 with acute or convalescent COVID-19.

The V and J genes are TRBV3-1 (or the pseudogene TRBV3-2) and TRBJ1-2; D is ambiguous. This CDR3 spans 14 amino acids. The germline CDR1 and CDR2 sequences are LGHDT and YNNKEL (reference sequence). V was shortened by 1 base and J by 8 bases, with 14 bases between the two germline ends. The CDR3 loop is CASSQGLPGWGYTF. As DNA, the CDR3 is TGTGCCAGCAGCCAAGGGCTCCCAGGCTGGGGCTACACCTTC.

This chain connects TRBV4-1 to TRBJ2-7, with 8 positions matching TRBD1. Trimming cost V 3 bases and J 3 bases; bases outside gene matches: 7. Germline V CDR1 and CDR2: MGHRA, YSYEKL. The CDR3 contains 15 residues. The CDR3 spells CASSHRGTGDYEQYF. The CDR3 DNA reads as TGCGCCAGCAGCCACCGAGGGACAGGAGACTACGAGCAGTACTTC.

The gene calls are TRBV2 and TRBJ1-6, with D maybe TRBD1 (5 bases). The CDR3 is made up of 14 amino acids. The germline V and J ends were trimmed by 4 bases and 7 bases, with 11 bases remaining between them. The germline V gene has CDR1 SNHLY and CDR2 FYNNEI. The CDR3 sequence: CASSVQGLNSPLHF. The CDR3 DNA follows: TGTGCCAGCAGTGTCCAGGGACTAAATTCACCCCTCCACTTT.

V gene TRBV7-9 combines with J gene TRBJ1-1; TRBD1 might be the D (6 bases). CDR1 is SEHNR, CDR2 FQNEAQ, per germline (reference sequence). The V end was cut by 1 base, the J end by 2 bases, with 11 bases between. The CDR3 runs to 15 residues. The DNA of the CDR3 is TGTGCCAGCAGCTTAGGGGGGCTGGGAAACACTGAAGCTTTCTTT. This encodes CASSLGGLGNTEAFF.

The gene calls are TRBV9 and TRBJ2-3; D might be TRBD1 (7 bases). Germline loops: CDR1 SGDLS, CDR2 YYNGEE. V dropped 7 bases and J dropped 3 bases, with 18 bases sitting between them. The CDR3 spans 15 residues. CDR3 sequence: CASQLRDSRTDTQYF. The CDR3 coding sequence is TGTGCCAGCCAGCTGCGGGACAGCCGAACAGATACGCAGTATTTT. The full variable domain, in which reference TRBV9 and TRBJ2-3 provide the parts outside the CDR3, is DSGVTQTPKHLITATGQRVTLRCSPRSGDLSVYWYQQSLDQGLQFLIQYYNGEERAKGNILERFSAQQFPDLHSELNLSSLELGDSALYFCASQLRDSRTDTQYFGPGTRLTVL.

CDR3 bases: TGTGCCAGTAGTCGGGACTATGGCTACACCTTC. It translates to CASSRDYGYTF. This chain links TRBV19 with TRBJ1-2; D remains unclear. The V end lost 5 bases, the J end lost 3 bases, and 4 bases lay between the germline ends. Germline V gene lookup returns CDR1 LNHDA and CDR2 SQIVND (reference sequence). CDR3 length equals 11 residues.

This clone was seen once. The chain's CDR3 is CASSYSRGRDYGYTF. The CDR3, as DNA: TGTGCCAGCAGTTACAGCAGGGGGCGCGACTATGGCTACACCTTC. V and J are TRBV6-5 and TRBJ1-2; 8 positions agree with TRBD1. The V gene end was trimmed by 2 bases and the J gene end by 3 bases; junction bases not matched to a gene: 5. The CDR3 spans 15 residues. The germline gives CDR1 MNHEY, CDR2 SVGAGI.

The CDR3 DNA sequence: TGCGCCAGCAGCTTAGGGAGCTCCTACGAGCAGTACTTC. It translates to CASSLGSSYEQYF. The chain links TRBV5-1 to TRBJ2-7; D perhaps matches TRBD2 (5 bases). Germline V CDR1 and CDR2: SGHRS, YFSETQ. Trimming left V 2 bases short and J 0 bases short, with 6 bases between. CDR3 length: 13 amino acids.

This clone was detected only once. The chain employs TRBV3-1 (or the pseudogene TRBV3-2) and TRBJ1-1, with a possible D match to TRBD1 (5 bases). The germline V gene encodes CDR1 LGHDT and CDR2 YNNKEL (reference sequence). The CDR3 spans 13 residues. Trimming removed 3 bases at V and 7 bases at J, with 12 bases between. In nucleotides, the CDR3 is TGTGCCAGCAGCCACGACCTTCAGGGTGAAGCTTTCTTT. It specifies CASSHDLQGEAFF.

V usage is TRBV3-1 (or the pseudogene TRBV3-2) and J usage is TRBJ1-6; no clear D. The CDR3 is 15 residues long. In germline, CDR1 is LGHDT, CDR2 YNNKEL (reference sequence). V was shortened by 4 bases and J by 8 bases, with 15 bases between the two germline ends. The DNA of the CDR3 is TGTGCCAGCAGCCCGCCGGGAGCTAGCCATTCACCCCTCCACTTT. This sequence encodes CASSPPGASHSPLHF.

The chain couples TRBV25-1 to TRBJ1-4; D is unresolved. Trimming pared 3 bases from V and 0 bases from J, leaving 11 bases between. The V gene's germline CDR1 is MGHDK and CDR2 SYGVNS. The CDR3 has 16 amino acids. The CDR3 sequence: CASSDPAGATNEKLFF. In DNA, the CDR3 is TGTGCCAGCAGTGATCCCGCGGGTGCAACTAATGAAAAACTGTTTTTT.

The J gene is TRBJ1-2, the V gene TRBV10-3, with 8 bases identical to TRBD1. There are 14 residues in the CDR3. The V and J ends lost 4 bases and 7 bases, in that order; junction bases with no gene match: 8. Germline-derived CDR1 and CDR2 are ENHRY and SYGVKD. The CDR3 is CAISVGTGKSGYTF. CDR3 nucleotides: TGTGCCATCAGTGTAGGGACAGGAAAGAGTGGCTACACCTTC.

The J gene is TRBJ1-2, the V gene TRBV7-9; no reliable D call. CDR3 length equals 14 residues. Trimming removed 6 bases from V and 4 bases from J, with 15 bases in between. Germline V CDR1 and CDR2: SEHNR, FQNEAQ (reference sequence). CDR3 sequence: CASRPDGLGYGYTF. CDR3 nucleotide sequence: TGTGCCAGCAGGCCGGACGGACTTGGCTATGGCTACACCTTC.

The V call is TRBV5-1, the J call TRBJ1-3, with D perhaps TRBD1 (5 bases). This CDR3 has 14 amino acids. The V gene lost 5 bases and the J gene lost 0 bases, with 9 bases spanning the gap. Looked up from germline, CDR1 is SGHRS and CDR2 is YFSETQ. The CDR3 loop reads CASRNTGSGNTIYF. The CDR3 DNA follows: TGCGCCAGCAGGAACACAGGCTCTGGAAACACCATATATTTT.

The chain employs TRBV19 and TRBJ1-1; the D gene is possibly TRBD1 (5 bases). CDR3 length: 13 amino acids. CDR1 and CDR2 from the germline V gene are LNHDA and SQIVND (reference sequence). V was clipped by 2 bases and J by 6 bases, with 10 bases between them. The CDR3 DNA follows: TGTGCCAGTAGTATAATAGGGGTCCCTGAAGCTTTCTTT. This gives the protein CASSIIGVPEAFF.

A single count supports this clone. The V and J genes are TRBV5-1 and TRBJ2-3; unclear D gene. The CDR3 is 16 residues long. Germline-derived CDR1 and CDR2 are SGHRS and YFSETQ. V was trimmed by 3 bases and J by 0 bases, leaving 14 bases between them. CDR3 bases: TGCGCCAGCAGCTCCTCTGGCGGCACAAGCACAGATACGCAGTATTTT. This sequence encodes CASSSSGGTSTDTQYF.

The sample holds a few counts of this clone. The gene calls are TRBV19 and TRBJ1-2; D is unclear. The CDR3 runs to 15 residues. Germline assignment: CDR1 LNHDA and CDR2 SQIVND (reference sequence). The V gene lost 0 bases and the J gene lost 2 bases, with 10 bases spanning the gap. The CDR3 loop is CASSIDQQANYGYTF. CDR3 coding DNA: TGTGCCAGTAGTATAGATCAGCAGGCAAACTATGGCTACACCTTC. Full variable domain (rest looked up from reference TRBV19 and TRBJ1-2): DGGITQSPKYLFRKEGQNVTLSCEQNLNHDAMYWYRQDPGQGLRLIYYSQIVNDFQKGDIAEGYSVSREKKESFPLTVTSAQKNPTAFYLCASSIDQQANYGYTFGSGTRLTVV.

V and J are TRBV24-1 and TRBJ2-2; D gene ambiguous. From germline, CDR1 is KGHDR and CDR2 SFDVKD. Trimming cost V 4 bases and J 5 bases, with 13 bases left between them. This CDR3 is built from 15 residues. For the CDR3, the DNA is TGTGCCACCAGTGACCCCCATGGCATTACCGGGGAGCTGTTTTTT. Its protein is CATSDPHGITGELFF.

The V gene is TRBV7-8, the J gene TRBJ1-2, with D maybe TRBD1 (5 bases). CDR1 SGHVS and CDR2 FQNEAQ come from the germline V gene. This CDR3 region has 11 residues. Trimming removed 4 bases at V and 8 bases at J, with 8 bases between. CDR3 nucleotide sequence: TGTGCCAGCAGCTCGCCAGGGGGCTACACCTTC. This gives the protein CASSSPGGYTF.